The 2 T cell receptor beta chains in this list originate from one sample, sequenced in a study of identical twins. MiXCR was run by TCRdb on the 5' RACE reads, yielding one entry per CDR3 protein. The data contain a few hundred thousand distinct CDR3 sequences, approximately 8% of them singletons. These data were also filed under a second study, of yellow fever vaccine responses in identical twins.

Sequenced sample: memory (CD45RO+) T cells sorted from blood. These TCRs come from a woman aged 18-30 years in good health.

The rearrangement links TRBV28 to TRBJ1-4; D remains unclear. The CDR3 has 14 residues. CDR1 is MDHEN and CDR2 is SYDVKM in the germline V gene. With 6 bases removed from V and 8 bases from J, the gap between germline ends came to 16 bases. The CDR3: CASRQTDNLEKLFF. The CDR3 bases are TGTGCCAGCAGACAAACAGATAACCTAGAAAAACTGTTTTTT.

This clonotype was counted at least ten times. This chain links TRBV12-3 or TRBV12-4 with TRBJ1-2, with D perhaps TRBD1 (6 bases). The CDR3 length is 15 residues. The V end was cut by 5 bases, the J end by 4 bases, with 17 bases between. The CDR3 coding sequence is TGTGCCAGCAGTCCCCAGAAGGGGACAACCTATGGCTACACCTTC. This encodes CASSPQKGTTYGYTF.